Below are 6 T cell receptor beta chains sequenced from a single sample in a study of blood T cell repertoires in COVID-19. The table came from immunoSEQ multiplex PCR; TCRdb's copy has only in-frame clones and leaves some out. The sample lists approximately 250,000 clones; roughly 84% were seen once. The sequenced sample was peripheral blood. These receptors all come from a human donor in a cohort sampled during active COVID-19.

J is TRBJ2-1 and V is TRBV3-1 (or the pseudogene TRBV3-2); no definite D call. Trimming stripped 1 base from V and 6 bases from J, with 10 bases between. Germline CDR1 LGHDT, CDR2 YNNKEL (reference sequence). The CDR3 extends over 14 amino acids. The CDR3 sequence: CASSQGASVNEQFF. In nucleotides, the CDR3 is TGTGCCAGCAGCCAAGGGGCGTCAGTCAATGAGCAGTTCTTC.

The CDR3 sequence: CSASWGVGGFEYNEQFF. As DNA, the CDR3 is TGCAGTGCTAGTTGGGGTGTCGGGGGTTTCGAGTACAATGAGCAGTTCTTC. The chain combines TRBV20-1 with TRBJ2-1; possible D gene TRBD2, 6 bases. Looked up from germline, CDR1 is DFQATT and CDR2 is SNEGSKA (reference sequence). The CDR3 covers 17 residues. Trimming removed 3 bases at V and 4 bases at J, with 22 bases between.

The V and J genes are TRBV5-4 and TRBJ2-6; D is perhaps TRBD1 (6 bases). Germline V gene data show CDR1 as SGHNT and CDR2 as YYREEE (reference sequence). This CDR3 region has 16 residues. Trimming took off 0 bases at V and 2 bases at J, with 9 bases between the two ends. CDR3 loop: CASSLARGTGANVLTF. The CDR3, as DNA: TGTGCCAGCAGCTTGGCAAGGGGGACTGGGGCCAACGTCCTGACTTTC.

This chain joins TRBV6-5 and TRBJ1-5; TRBD1 aligns across 7 bases. Germline V gene sequence: CDR1 MNHEY, CDR2 SVGAGI. This CDR3 is 13 amino acids long. J lost 11 bases, V lost 4 bases, and 8 bases had no gene match. The CDR3 DNA sequence: TGTGCCAGCAGTTCCAGGGACAGCGCGACCCAGCATTTT. It yields the protein CASSSRDSATQHF.

The chain employs TRBV4-3 and TRBJ2-7, with 8 bases that match TRBD2. The CDR3 loop spans 16 amino acids. After removal of 0 bases from V and 0 bases from J, the junction contained 4 bases not matched to a gene. Germline lookup yields CDR1 LGHNA and CDR2 YSLEER. DNA of the CDR3: TGCGCCAGCAGCCAAGATTCGGGGGGGTTCTCCTACGAGCAGTACTTC. This codes for CASSQDSGGFSYEQYF.

CDR3 in amino acids: CASSSGPNQPQHF. In DNA form, the CDR3 reads TGCGCCAGCAGTTCAGGGCCGAATCAGCCCCAGCATTTT. The chain couples TRBV4-3 to TRBJ1-5, with TRBD1 as a possible D gene (5 bases). Trimming stripped 6 bases from V and 4 bases from J, with 10 bases between. This CDR3 is 13 amino acids long. Germline CDR1 LGHNA, CDR2 YSLEER.